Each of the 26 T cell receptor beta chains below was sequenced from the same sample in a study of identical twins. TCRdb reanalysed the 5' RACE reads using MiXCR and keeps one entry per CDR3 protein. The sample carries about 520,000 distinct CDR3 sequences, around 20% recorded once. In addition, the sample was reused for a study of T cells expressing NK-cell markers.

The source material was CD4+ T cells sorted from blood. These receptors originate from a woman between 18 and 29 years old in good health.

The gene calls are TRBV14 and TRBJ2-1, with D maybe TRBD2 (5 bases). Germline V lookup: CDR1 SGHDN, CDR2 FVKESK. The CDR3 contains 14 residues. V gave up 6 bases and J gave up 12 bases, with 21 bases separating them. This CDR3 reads CASSPTGVPTRQFF. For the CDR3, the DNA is TGTGCCAGCAGTCCAACCGGGGTACCAACTAGGCAGTTCTTC.

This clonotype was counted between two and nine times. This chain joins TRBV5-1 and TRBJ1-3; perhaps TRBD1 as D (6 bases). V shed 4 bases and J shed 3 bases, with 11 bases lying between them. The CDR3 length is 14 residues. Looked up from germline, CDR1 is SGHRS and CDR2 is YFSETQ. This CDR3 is CASSPAGDGNTIYF. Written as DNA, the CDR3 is TGCGCCAGCAGCCCGGCAGGGGATGGAAACACCATATATTTT.

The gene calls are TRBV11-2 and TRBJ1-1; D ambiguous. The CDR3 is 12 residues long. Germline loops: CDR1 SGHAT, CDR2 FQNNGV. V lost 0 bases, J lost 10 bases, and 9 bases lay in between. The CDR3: CASSLETGRAFF. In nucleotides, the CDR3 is TGTGCCAGCAGCTTAGAGACTGGGAGAGCTTTCTTT.

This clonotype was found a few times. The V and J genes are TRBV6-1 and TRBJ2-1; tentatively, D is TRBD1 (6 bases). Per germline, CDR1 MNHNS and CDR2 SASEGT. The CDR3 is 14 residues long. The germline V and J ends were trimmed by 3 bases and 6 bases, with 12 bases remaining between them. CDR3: CASSEVGHVNEQFF. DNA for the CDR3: TGTGCCAGCAGTGAGGTGGGACACGTCAATGAGCAGTTCTTC.

This CDR3 reads CASSPRRRRETQYF. CDR3 sequence (DNA): TGTGCCAGCAGCCCCAGGCGGAGGAGGGAGACCCAGTACTTC. The chain uses TRBV6-1 and TRBJ2-5; possible D gene TRBD2, 5 bases. The CDR3 totals 14 residues. The germline V gene encodes CDR1 MNHNS and CDR2 SASEGT. Trimming stripped 6 bases from V and 5 bases from J, with 16 bases between.

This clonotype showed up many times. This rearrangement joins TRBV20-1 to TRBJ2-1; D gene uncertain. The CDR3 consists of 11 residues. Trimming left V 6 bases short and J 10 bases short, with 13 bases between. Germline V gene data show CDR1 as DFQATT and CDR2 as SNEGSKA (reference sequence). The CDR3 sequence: CSASSPDEQFF. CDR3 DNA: TGCAGTGCCAGTAGTCCAGACGAGCAGTTCTTC.

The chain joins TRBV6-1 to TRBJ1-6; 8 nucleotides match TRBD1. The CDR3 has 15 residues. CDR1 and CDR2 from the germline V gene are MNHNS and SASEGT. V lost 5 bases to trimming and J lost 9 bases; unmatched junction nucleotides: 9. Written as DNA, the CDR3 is TGTGCCAGCAGTCCGTCGGACAGGGCTATTTCACCCCTCCACTTT. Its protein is CASSPSDRAISPLHF.

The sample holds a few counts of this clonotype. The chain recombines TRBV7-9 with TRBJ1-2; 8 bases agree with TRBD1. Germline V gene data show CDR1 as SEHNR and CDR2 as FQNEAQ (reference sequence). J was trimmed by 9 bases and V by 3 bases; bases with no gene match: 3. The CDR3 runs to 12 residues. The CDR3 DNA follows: TGTGCCAGCAGCTTGGACAGGGTGAGCTACACCTTC. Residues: CASSLDRVSYTF.

The CDR3 coding sequence is TGTGCCAGCAACCACAGGGACTACAATGAGCAGTTCTTC. Translation: CASNHRDYNEQFF. The V call is TRBV6-2 or TRBV6-3, the J call TRBJ2-1, with D maybe TRBD1 (6 bases). Germline V lookup: CDR1 MNHEY, CDR2 SVGEGT. This CDR3 region has 13 residues. V gave up 7 bases and J gave up 3 bases, with 10 bases separating them.

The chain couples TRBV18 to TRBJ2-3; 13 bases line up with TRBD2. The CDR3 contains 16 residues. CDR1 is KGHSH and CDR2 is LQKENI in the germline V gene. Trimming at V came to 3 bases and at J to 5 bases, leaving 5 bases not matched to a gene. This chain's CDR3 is CASSPRGLAGRDTQYF. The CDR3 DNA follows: TGTGCCAGCTCACCTAGGGGACTAGCGGGACGAGATACGCAGTATTTT.

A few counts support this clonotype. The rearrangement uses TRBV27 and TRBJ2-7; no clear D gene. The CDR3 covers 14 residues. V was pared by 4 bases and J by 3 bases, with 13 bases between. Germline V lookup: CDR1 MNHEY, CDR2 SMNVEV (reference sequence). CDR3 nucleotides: TGTGCCAGCAGTTCCATTAGGGCCAACTACGAGCAGTACTTC. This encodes CASSSIRANYEQYF.

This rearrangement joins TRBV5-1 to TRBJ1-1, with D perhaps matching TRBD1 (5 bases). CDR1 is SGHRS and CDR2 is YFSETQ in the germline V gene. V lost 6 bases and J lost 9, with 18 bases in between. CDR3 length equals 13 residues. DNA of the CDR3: TGCGCCAGCATCCCCCAGCTGGGGGGGAAAGCTTTCTTT. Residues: CASIPQLGGKAFF.

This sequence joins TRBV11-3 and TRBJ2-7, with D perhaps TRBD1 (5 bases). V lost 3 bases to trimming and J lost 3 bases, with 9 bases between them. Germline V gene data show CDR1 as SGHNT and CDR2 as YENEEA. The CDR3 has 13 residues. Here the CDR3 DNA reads TGTGCCAGCAGCTTTAGCAGGGACTACGAGCAGTACTTC. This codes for CASSFSRDYEQYF.

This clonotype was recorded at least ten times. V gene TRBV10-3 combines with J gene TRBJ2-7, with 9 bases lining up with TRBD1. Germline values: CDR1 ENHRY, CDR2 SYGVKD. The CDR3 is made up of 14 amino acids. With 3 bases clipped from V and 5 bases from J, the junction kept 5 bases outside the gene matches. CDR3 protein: CAISDDRDRDEQYF. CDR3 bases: TGTGCCATCAGTGATGACCGGGACAGGGACGAGCAGTACTTC.

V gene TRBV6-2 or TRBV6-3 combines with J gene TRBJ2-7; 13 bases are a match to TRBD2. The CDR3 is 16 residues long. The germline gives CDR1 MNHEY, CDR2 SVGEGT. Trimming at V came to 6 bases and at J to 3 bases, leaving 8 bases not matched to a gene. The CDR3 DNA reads TGTGCCAGCAGAATAAGGACTAGCGGGAGTTTCTACGAGCAGTACTTC. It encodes CASRIRTSGSFYEQYF.

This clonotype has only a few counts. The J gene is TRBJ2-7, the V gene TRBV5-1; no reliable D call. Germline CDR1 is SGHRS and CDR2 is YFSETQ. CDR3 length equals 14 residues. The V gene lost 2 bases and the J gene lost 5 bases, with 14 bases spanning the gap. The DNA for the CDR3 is TGCGCCAGCAGCTTTTCGTCGGGCCACCACGAGCAGTACTTC. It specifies CASSFSSGHHEQYF.

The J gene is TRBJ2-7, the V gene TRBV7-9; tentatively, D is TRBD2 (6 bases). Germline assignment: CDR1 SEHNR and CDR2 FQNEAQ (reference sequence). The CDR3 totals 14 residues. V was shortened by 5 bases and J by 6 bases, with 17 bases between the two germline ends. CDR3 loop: CASSQQATRLEQYF. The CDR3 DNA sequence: TGTGCCAGCAGCCAACAGGCGACTAGGCTCGAGCAGTACTTC.

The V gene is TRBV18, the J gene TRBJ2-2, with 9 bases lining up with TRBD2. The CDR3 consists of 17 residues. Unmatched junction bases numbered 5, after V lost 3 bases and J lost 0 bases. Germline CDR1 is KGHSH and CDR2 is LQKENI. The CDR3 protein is CASSPTAGGANTGELFF. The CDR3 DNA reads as TGTGCCAGCTCACCTACAGCGGGGGGCGCGAACACCGGGGAGCTGTTTTTT.

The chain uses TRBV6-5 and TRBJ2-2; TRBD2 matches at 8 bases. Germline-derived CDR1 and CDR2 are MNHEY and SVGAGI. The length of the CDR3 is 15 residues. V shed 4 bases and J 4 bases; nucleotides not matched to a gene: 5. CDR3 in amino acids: CASSSSGSTTGELFF. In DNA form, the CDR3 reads TGTGCCAGCAGTTCCAGCGGGAGTACCACCGGGGAGCTGTTTTTT.

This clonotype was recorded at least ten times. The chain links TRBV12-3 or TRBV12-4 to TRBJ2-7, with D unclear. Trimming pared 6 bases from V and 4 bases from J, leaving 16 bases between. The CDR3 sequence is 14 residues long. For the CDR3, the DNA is TGTGCCAGCAGGTTGGAAGGACGGGCTTACGAGCAGTACTTC. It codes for CASRLEGRAYEQYF.

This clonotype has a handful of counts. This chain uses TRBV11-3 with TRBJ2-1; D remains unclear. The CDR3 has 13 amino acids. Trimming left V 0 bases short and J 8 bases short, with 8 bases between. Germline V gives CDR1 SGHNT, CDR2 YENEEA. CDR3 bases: TGTGCCAGCAGCTTAGAGTTCTGGGATGAGCAGTTCTTC. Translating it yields CASSLEFWDEQFF.

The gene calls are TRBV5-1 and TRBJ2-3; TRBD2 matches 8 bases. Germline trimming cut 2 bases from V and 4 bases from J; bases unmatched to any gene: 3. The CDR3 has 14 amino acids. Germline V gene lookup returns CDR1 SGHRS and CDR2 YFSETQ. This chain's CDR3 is CASSFGGGSDTQYF. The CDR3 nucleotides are TGCGCCAGCAGCTTCGGGGGGGGGTCAGATACGCAGTATTTT.

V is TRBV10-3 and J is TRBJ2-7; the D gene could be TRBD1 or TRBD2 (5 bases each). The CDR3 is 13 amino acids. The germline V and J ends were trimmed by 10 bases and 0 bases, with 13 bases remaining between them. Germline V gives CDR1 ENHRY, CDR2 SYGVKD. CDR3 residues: CATASGTSYEQYF. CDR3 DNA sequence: TGTGCCACCGCTTCCGGGACCTCCTACGAGCAGTACTTC.

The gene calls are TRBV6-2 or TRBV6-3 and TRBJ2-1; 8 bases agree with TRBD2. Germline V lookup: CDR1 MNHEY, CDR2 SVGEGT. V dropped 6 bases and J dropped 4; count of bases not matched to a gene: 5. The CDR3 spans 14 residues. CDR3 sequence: CASRGLAPYNEQFF. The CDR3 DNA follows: TGTGCCAGCAGAGGACTAGCTCCTTACAATGAGCAGTTCTTC.

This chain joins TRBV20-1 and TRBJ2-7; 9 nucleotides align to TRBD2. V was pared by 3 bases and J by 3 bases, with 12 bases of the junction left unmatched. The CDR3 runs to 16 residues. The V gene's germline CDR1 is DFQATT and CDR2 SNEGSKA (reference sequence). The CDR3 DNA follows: TGCAGTGCTAGCTCTAGCGGGGACCTCCCCGTCTACGAGCAGTACTTC. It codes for CSASSSGDLPVYEQYF.

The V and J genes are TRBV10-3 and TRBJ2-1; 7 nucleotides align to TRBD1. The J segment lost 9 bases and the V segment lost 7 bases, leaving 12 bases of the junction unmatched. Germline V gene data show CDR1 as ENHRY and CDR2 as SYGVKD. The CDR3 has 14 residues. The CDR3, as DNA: TGTGCCATCATGTTGGGTAAAGGGGGCAGTGAGCAGTTCTTC. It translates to CAIMLGKGGSEQFF.